This T cell receptor beta chain was sequenced for a study of immune heterogeneity within non-small cell lung tumors. Study-wide points: The high-frequency T-cell receptor beta clonotypes mostly did not match up between individual patients.

It was with 32 V and 13 J primers that multiplex PCR amplified TCR beta CDR3. TCRdb recomputed calls from the multiplex PCR reads with MiXCR, one row per CDR3 protein. Among 13,000 or so distinct CDR3 sequences listed, around 23% were seen once. This clonotype was found many times. Its antigen is unknown. Samples each supplied 600 ng of bulk tumor genomic DNA as template. Several biopsies per primary tumor, spaced far apart, were taken during surgery. With untreated, newly diagnosed non-small cell lung cancer, the patients went on to undergo curative surgery. The specimen sequenced was lung tumor tissue. The TCR sequence derives from a man in his fifties or sixties with non-small cell lung cancer.

CDR3 sequence (DNA): TGTGCCAGCAGTTTGGGTTCGACTAGCGTTGCTAGCACAGATACGCAGTATTTT. It specifies CASSLGSTSVASTDTQYF. The chain combines TRBV28 with TRBJ2-3; 8 bases line up with TRBD2. The CDR3 contains 18 residues. Germline loops: CDR1 MDHEN, CDR2 SYDVKM. Unmatched junction bases numbered 11, after V lost 3 bases and J lost 0 bases.